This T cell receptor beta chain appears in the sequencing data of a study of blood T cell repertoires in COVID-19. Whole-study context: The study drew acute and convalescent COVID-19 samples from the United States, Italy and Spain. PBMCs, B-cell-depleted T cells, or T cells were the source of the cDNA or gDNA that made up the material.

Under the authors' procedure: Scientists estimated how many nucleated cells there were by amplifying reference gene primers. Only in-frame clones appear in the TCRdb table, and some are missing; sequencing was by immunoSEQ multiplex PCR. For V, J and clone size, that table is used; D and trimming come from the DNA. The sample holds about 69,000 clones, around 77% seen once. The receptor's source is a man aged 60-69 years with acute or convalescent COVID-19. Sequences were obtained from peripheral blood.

CDR3 in amino acids: CASSLALTSPLHF. CDR3 in DNA: TGTGCCAGCAGCTTAGCTCTGACATCACCCCTCCACTTT. J is TRBJ1-6 and V is TRBV7-2, with D uncertain. Trimming removed 0 bases at V and 10 bases at J, with 7 bases between. The CDR3 runs to 13 residues. Germline lookup yields CDR1 SGHTA and CDR2 FQGNSA.